This is a list of T cell receptor beta chains from one sample in a study of blood T cell repertoires in COVID-19. Only in-frame clones appear in the TCRdb table, and some are missing; sequencing was by immunoSEQ multiplex PCR. The sample holds under 35,000 clones; 91% are singletons and the top ten take approximately 5%. The sample consisted of peripheral blood. The receptors stem from a human donor in a cohort sampled during active COVID-19. The CDR3 runs from the conserved cysteine through the conserved F or W. Each record gives: D gene, clone size, V gene, J gene, CDR3 protein, CDR3 DNA. The D gene is left open where the match is weak. For some rows the clone size is stated as once, few or many, or as a class when expanded; others skip it.

D: TRBD1; size: NA; V: TRBV3-1/TRBV3-2; J: TRBJ1-1; CDR3: CASSVGTANTEAFF; DNA: TGTGCCAGCAGCGTCGGGACAGCGAACACTGAAGCTTTCTTT
D: NA; size: NA; V: TRBV18; J: TRBJ2-1; CDR3: CASSPPVAGKAYNEQFF; DNA: TGTGCCAGCTCACCACCCGTGGCGGGGAAGGCCTACAATGAGCAGTTCTTC
D: TRBD2; size: NA; V: TRBV24-1; J: TRBJ2-5; CDR3: CATSEGGRETQYF; DNA: TGTGCCACCAGTGAGGGAGGGCGGGAGACCCAGTACTTC
D: TRBD2; size: once; V: TRBV5-1; J: TRBJ2-1; CDR3: CASSSLAGAGNEQFF; DNA: TGCGCCAGCAGCTCTTTAGCGGGAGCGGGCAATGAGCAGTTCTTC
D: NA; size: NA; V: TRBV23-1; J: TRBJ1-6; CDR3: CASSLYRSYTYNSPLHF; DNA: TGCGCCAGCAGTCTCTACAGAAGTTACACCTATAATTCACCCCTCCACTTT
D: NA; size: NA; V: TRBV6-6; J: TRBJ1-5; CDR3: CASSYSESNQPQHF; DNA: TGTGCCAGCAGTTACTCGGAGAGCAATCAGCCCCAGCATTTT
D: TRBD2; size: NA; V: TRBV4-1; J: TRBJ2-3; CDR3: CASSPLAGGTDTQYF; DNA: TGCGCCAGCAGCCCGCTAGCGGGGGGGACAGATACGCAGTATTTT
D: NA; size: NA; V: TRBV7-6; J: TRBJ2-5; CDR3: CASSLATALGETQYF; DNA: TGTGCCAGCAGCTTAGCGACAGCCCTCGGGGAGACCCAGTACTTC
D: TRBD1; size: NA; V: TRBV24-1; J: TRBJ2-1; CDR3: CATSDFGQGRGNEQFF; DNA: TGTGCCACCAGTGATTTTGGACAGGGAAGAGGCAATGAGCAGTTCTTC
D: NA; size: NA; V: TRBV2; J: TRBJ1-5; CDR3: CASSESFYPGDGPQHF; DNA: TGTGCCAGCAGTGAATCATTTTATCCAGGGGATGGGCCCCAGCATTTT
D: NA; size: NA; V: TRBV29-1; J: TRBJ1-1; CDR3: CSVSGGANTEAFF; DNA: TGCAGCGTCTCGGGGGGAGCGAACACTGAAGCTTTCTTT
D: TRBD1; size: few; V: TRBV9; J: TRBJ2-3; CDR3: CASSAGPTTGGTDTQYF; DNA: TGTGCCAGCAGCGCGGGCCCTACAACAGGGGGCACAGATACGCAGTATTTT
D: NA; size: NA; V: TRBV4-1; J: TRBJ2-2; CDR3: CASSRTAVITGELFF; DNA: TGCGCCAGCAGCCGAACAGCGGTAATCACCGGGGAGCTGTTTTTT
D: TRBD2; size: NA; V: TRBV18; J: TRBJ2-3; CDR3: CASSPIAGGTDTQYF; DNA: TGTGCCAGCTCCCCCATAGCGGGGGGGACAGATACGCAGTATTTT
D: TRBD2; size: NA; V: TRBV7-3; J: TRBJ2-1; CDR3: CASSFLADNEQFF; DNA: TGTGCCAGCAGCTTCCTAGCGGACAATGAGCAGTTCTTC
D: TRBD2; size: once; V: TRBV6-5; J: TRBJ2-1; CDR3: CASSRGLAGNEQFF; DNA: TGTGCCAGCAGTCGAGGACTAGCTGGCAATGAGCAGTTCTTC
D: TRBD2; size: NA; V: TRBV12-3/TRBV12-4; J: TRBJ2-1; CDR3: CASGGAGNNEQFF; DNA: TGTGCCAGCGGGGGAGCGGGAAACAATGAGCAGTTCTTC
D: NA; size: NA; V: TRBV4-1; J: TRBJ2-1; CDR3: CASSPFDASPGDEQFF; DNA: TGCGCCAGCAGCCCCTTTGATGCCTCCCCAGGGGATGAGCAGTTCTTC
D: NA; size: NA; V: TRBV19; J: TRBJ1-4; CDR3: CASRRGGSPEKLFF; DNA: TGTGCCAGTAGAAGGGGAGGGTCTCCTGAAAAACTGTTTTTT
D: TRBD1; size: NA; V: TRBV5-6; J: TRBJ1-2; CDR3: CASSFGQGTGYTF; DNA: TGTGCCAGCAGCTTTGGACAGGGTACTGGCTACACCTTC
D: NA; size: NA; V: TRBV7-2; J: TRBJ2-2; CDR3: CASSLEQGWSTGELFF; DNA: TGTGCCAGCAGCTTAGAACAGGGTTGGAGCACCGGGGAGCTGTTTTTT
D: NA; size: NA; V: TRBV19; J: TRBJ1-4; CDR3: CASSGGVWAEKLFF; DNA: TGTGCCAGTAGTGGCGGGGTTTGGGCTGAAAAACTGTTTTTT
D: NA; size: NA; V: TRBV11-2; J: TRBJ2-6; CDR3: CASSQDSVGANVLTF; DNA: TGTGCCAGCAGCCAAGACAGTGTTGGGGCCAACGTCCTGACTTTC
D: TRBD1; size: NA; V: TRBV18; J: TRBJ2-3; CDR3: CASSGLRTGLTDTQYF; DNA: TGTGCCAGCTCAGGGTTGAGGACAGGACTCACAGATACGCAGTATTTT
D: NA; size: once; V: TRBV7-2; J: TRBJ1-2; CDR3: CASSRGGSLAETYGYTF; DNA: TGTGCCAGCAGCCGGGGGGGTTCGCTTGCTGAGACCTATGGCTACACCTTC
D: NA; size: NA; V: TRBV28; J: TRBJ1-2; CDR3: CASSFIRTAGMSGYTF; DNA: TGTGCCAGCAGTTTCATTCGAACCGCGGGTATGTCTGGCTACACCTTC
D: NA; size: NA; V: TRBV12-3/TRBV12-4; J: TRBJ2-2; CDR3: CAGGAANTGELFF; DNA: TGTGCCGGGGGGGCAGCGAACACCGGGGAGCTGTTTTTT
D: NA; size: once; V: TRBV10-3; J: TRBJ1-3; CDR3: CAISAGLANTIYF; DNA: TGTGCCATCAGTGCAGGACTCGCAAACACCATATATTTT